A single sample is the source of the 29 T cell receptor beta chains below, sequenced in a study of Graves' ophthalmopathy and Graves' hyperthyroidism. From RNA, the CDR3 regions of TCR beta chains were amplified and sequenced. A first-round RT-PCR used HTBI primers, followed by a second-round multiplex PCR. TCRdb re-called the multiplex PCR reads with MiXCR, one entry per CDR3 protein. Among about 480,000 distinct CDR3 sequences listed, 13% to 15% were seen once. Sequenced sample: blood. Every receptor here comes from a woman between 25 and 40 years old with Graves' ophthalmopathy.

This clonotype was counted once. The chain carries TRBV6-5 and TRBJ1-2, with a possible D match to TRBD1 (6 bases). The CDR3 sequence is 17 residues long. Germline CDR1 and CDR2: MNHEY and SVGAGI. The germline V and J ends were trimmed by 3 bases and 6 bases, with 23 bases remaining between them. The CDR3 bases are TGTGCCAGCAGTTATTCTGGGAGTAGGGGGGAAAGGGATGGCTACACCTTC. Translation gives CASSYSGSRGERDGYTF.

The table lists this clonotype with many counts. The chain has TRBV15 and TRBJ1-5; D might be TRBD1 (5 bases). The germline V and J ends were trimmed by 7 bases and 2 bases, with 9 bases remaining between them. Per germline, CDR1 LNHNV and CDR2 YYDKDF (reference sequence). This CDR3 has 13 residues. CDR3 in DNA: TGTGCCACCACCGCGGGGGGCAATCAGCCCCAGCATTTT. Residues: CATTAGGNQPQHF.

This clonotype occurred many times. The chain combines TRBV12-3 or TRBV12-4 with TRBJ2-7; D gene uncertain. The germline V and J ends were trimmed by 6 bases and 4 bases, with 10 bases remaining between them. The CDR3 is made up of 12 amino acids. This CDR3 is CASSIFKYEQYF. CDR3 in DNA: TGTGCCAGCAGCATCTTTAAATACGAGCAGTACTTC.

Ten or more counts support this clonotype. The chain carries TRBV6-1 and TRBJ1-5; D gene ambiguous. CDR3 length equals 16 residues. Germline CDR1 and CDR2: MNHNS and SASEGT. V lost 2 bases and J 3 bases, leaving 14 bases between the germline ends. This CDR3 reads CASSELGRAINQPQHF. CDR3 nucleotides: TGTGCCAGCAGTGAATTGGGTCGGGCCATCAATCAGCCCCAGCATTTT.

This clonotype was counted at least ten times. This chain connects TRBV10-3 to TRBJ1-5, with a tentative D call TRBD1 (6 bases). This CDR3 has 15 amino acids. Deletions cut 3 bases from V and 3 bases from J, with 12 bases between. Per germline, CDR1 ENHRY and CDR2 SYGVKD. CDR3 protein: CAISDHQGHNQPQHF. The CDR3 DNA follows: TGTGCCATCAGTGACCACCAGGGACACAATCAGCCCCAGCATTTT.

With regard to this clonotype: With a much larger clone just one base away, this may be a read error. The V gene is TRBV30, the J gene TRBJ1-5; D remains unclear. V was cut by 4 bases and J by 5 bases, with 12 bases left in between. Germline CDR1 reads GTSNPN; CDR2 reads SVGIG (reference sequence). The length of the CDR3 is 13 residues. In DNA form, the CDR3 reads TGTGCCTGGACCAGGATCCGTGATCAGCCCCAGCATTTT. Translation: CAWTRIRDQPQHF.

Many counts were recorded for this clonotype. The rearrangement joins TRBV12-3 or TRBV12-4 to TRBJ2-4; a weak D match, TRBD2 (7 bases). There are 21 residues in the CDR3. V gave up 3 bases and J gave up 0 bases, with 27 bases separating them. CDR3 sequence: CASSFLAGREGGELAKNIQYF. Written as DNA, the CDR3 is TGTGCCAGCAGTTTCCTGGCTGGCAGGGAGGGGGGGGAATTAGCCAAAAACATTCAGTACTTC.

Many counts were recorded for this clonotype. V usage is TRBV27 and J usage is TRBJ2-5; a weak D match, TRBD2 (6 bases). The CDR3 runs 13 residues. The germline V and J ends were trimmed by 5 bases and 5 bases, with 12 bases remaining between them. Germline loops: CDR1 MNHEY, CDR2 SMNVEV (reference sequence). As DNA, the CDR3 is TGTGCCAGCAGTCCCCCAGGAGGGGAGACCCAGTACTTC. As protein: CASSPPGGETQYF.

This clonotype was seen at least ten times. CDR3 nucleotides: TGTGCCAGCAGCTTTTCAGGACTGAACACTGAAGCTTTCTTT. It specifies CASSFSGLNTEAFF. The chain uses TRBV7-9 and TRBJ1-1; no definite D call. Germline CDR1 reads SEHNR; CDR2 reads FQNEAQ (reference sequence). Trimming cost V 3 bases and J 0 bases, with 8 bases left between them. The CDR3 runs 14 residues.

Details on this clonotype: This may come from a read error, since a much larger clone is one base off. The CDR3 protein is CAWSVSGASLRGNTIYF. CDR3 coding DNA: TGTGCCTGGAGTGTATCAGGGGCTTCCCTAAGGGGAAACACCATATATTTT. The chain links TRBV30 to TRBJ1-3; a weak D match, TRBD1 (6 bases). Trimming shortened V by 0 bases and J by 4 bases, and 19 bases separated the two germline ends. The CDR3 extends over 17 amino acids. Per germline, CDR1 GTSNPN and CDR2 SVGIG (reference sequence).

This clonotype has only one observation. Since the CDR3 does not end with the conserved phenylalanine or tryptophan, this likely comes from a read error. The DNA is omitted, as the CDR3 cannot be located on it reliably, and the CDR3 follows TCRdb's listing. The chain is built from TRBV24-1 and TRBJ2-2; the D call TRBD2 from the table was never checked on the DNA. Both ends counted, the CDR3 spans 13 residues. Germline values: CDR1 KGHDR, CDR2 SFDVKD. CDR3 residues: CATGLAPTGELLL.

This clonotype showed up just a few times. The rearrangement uses TRBV6-2 or TRBV6-3 and TRBJ2-3; 7 bases match TRBD2. V lost 0 bases, J lost 4 bases, and 10 bases stayed unmatched. Germline V CDR1 and CDR2: MNHEY, SVGEGT. The CDR3 has 17 amino acids. The DNA for the CDR3 is TGTGCCAGCAGTTACTCGAATTTTTGGACTAGGCCAGATACGCAGTATTTT. Its protein is CASSYSNFWTRPDTQYF.

This clonotype has at least ten counts. The chain recombines TRBV5-5 with TRBJ1-1; 10 bases are a match to TRBD1. The germline CDR1 and CDR2 sequences are SGHKS and YYEKEE (reference sequence). CDR3 length: 15 amino acids. The V segment lost 1 base and the J segment 4 bases; nucleotides outside the gene matches: 4. CDR3: CASSLYDRGPTEAFF. The CDR3 DNA reads TGTGCCAGCAGCTTGTACGACAGGGGGCCCACTGAAGCTTTCTTT. Full variable domain (outside the CDR3, taken from reference TRBV5-5 and TRBJ1-1): DAGVTQSPTHLIKTRGQQVTLRCSPISGHKSVSWYQQVLGQGPQFIFQYYEKEERGRGNFPDRFSARQFPNYSSELNVNALLLGDSALYLCASSLYDRGPTEAFFGQGTRLTVV.

This chain links TRBV27 with TRBJ2-7; D ambiguous. This CDR3 comprises 15 residues. Germline V gives CDR1 MNHEY, CDR2 SMNVEV (reference sequence). V was trimmed by 0 bases and J by 1 base, leaving 10 bases between them. The CDR3 DNA is TGTGCCAGCAGTTTATCGGTTGACTGGTCCTACGAGCAGTACTTC. It translates to CASSLSVDWSYEQYF.

Remarks on this clonotype: The junction departs from germline at one end; a sequencing error may be responsible. The chain combines TRBV12-3 or TRBV12-4 with TRBJ1-1, with 7 bases lining up with TRBD1. This CDR3 has 14 residues. DNA of the CDR3: TGTACCAGCAGTCCCCGCCGGAGGGGGCCTGAAGCTTTCTTT. Residues: CTSSPRRRGPEAFF.

This clonotype has a count of ten or more. The rearrangement uses TRBV20-1 and TRBJ1-5, with 8 bases that match TRBD1. The CDR3 runs to 13 residues. The V and J ends lost 6 bases and 6 bases, in that order; junction bases with no gene match: 7. The V gene's germline CDR1 is DFQATT and CDR2 SNEGSKA (reference sequence). CDR3 DNA: TGCAGTGCCCGCAGGGGGCTAAGTCAGCCCCAGCATTTT. Protein: CSARRGLSQPQHF.

In this sample, this clonotype turned up many times. The rearrangement uses TRBV6-1 and TRBJ2-5, with TRBD2 identical over 10 bases. From germline, CDR1 is MNHNS and CDR2 SASEGT. There are 15 residues in the CDR3. Trimming removed 5 bases from V and 3 bases from J; junction bases left unmatched: 6. As DNA, the CDR3 is TGTGCCAGCAGTAAACAAGCGGGGGGGAAAGAGACCCAGTACTTC. Amino acids: CASSKQAGGKETQYF.

This clonotype occurred many times. The gene calls are TRBV18 and TRBJ1-5; D is uncertain. Germline lookup yields CDR1 KGHSH and CDR2 LQKENI. V lost 4 bases and J lost 6, with 10 bases in between. The CDR3 sequence is 13 residues long. The CDR3: CASSQASGQPQHF. Written as DNA, the CDR3 is TGTGCCAGCTCACAGGCCAGCGGTCAGCCCCAGCATTTT.

This clonotype was detected many times. The chain has TRBV2 and TRBJ1-2, with D unclear. This CDR3 has 16 residues. Germline V gene data show CDR1 as SNHLY and CDR2 as FYNNEI. Between the trimmed V and J ends, which lost 5 bases and 4 bases, there was a span of 20 bases. For the CDR3, the DNA is TGTGCCAGCAGTACCCCGGACGCCCAAGCTGCCTATGGCTACACCTTC. Amino acids: CASSTPDAQAAYGYTF.

This clonotype was counted many times. The CDR3 spells CASSYSFGYGGAWDQPQHF. DNA of the CDR3: TGTGCCAGCAGTTACTCCTTCGGCTATGGAGGGGCCTGGGATCAGCCCCAGCATTTT. This rearrangement joins TRBV6-2 or TRBV6-3 to TRBJ1-5; TRBD1 is a possible D gene (5 bases). The germline V gene has CDR1 MNHEY and CDR2 SVGEGT. The CDR3 is 19 amino acids. The V and J ends lost 0 bases and 5 bases respectively, with 23 bases between them.

This clonotype was recorded at least ten times. The chain uses TRBV12-3 or TRBV12-4 and TRBJ1-3; D is ambiguous. The V end was cut by 7 bases, the J end by 0 bases, with 10 bases between. The CDR3 has 14 amino acids. CDR3 sequence (DNA): TGTGCCAGCACCCTTTCAAGCTCTGGAAACACCATATATTTT. Translating gives CASTLSSSGNTIYF.

Ten or more counts support this clonotype. The CDR3 loop is CASSLGGPEQYF. CDR3 bases: TGTGCCAGCAGTTTAGGAGGGCCCGAGCAGTACTTC. The chain carries TRBV28 and TRBJ2-7, with a tentative D call TRBD2 (6 bases). In germline, CDR1 is MDHEN, CDR2 SYDVKM. Deletions cut 2 bases from V and 6 bases from J, with 8 bases between. CDR3 size: 12 residues. Variable domain in full (rest from reference TRBV28 and TRBJ2-7): DVKVTQSSRYLVKRTGEKVFLECVQDMDHENMFWYRQDPGLGLRLIYFSYDVKMKEKGDIPEGYSVSREKKERFSLILESASTNQTSMYLCASSLGGPEQYFGPGTRLTVT.

This clonotype was seen ten or more times. The chain uses TRBV28 and TRBJ2-7; TRBD1 is a possible D gene (5 bases). The CDR3 is 13 amino acids. Germline values: CDR1 MDHEN, CDR2 SYDVKM. Trimming shortened V by 8 bases and J by 2 bases, and 13 bases separated the two germline ends. CDR3 protein: CASWSDTPYEQYF. The CDR3 coding sequence is TGTGCCAGCTGGTCGGACACCCCCTACGAGCAGTACTTC.

This clonotype was recorded many times. The rearrangement uses TRBV5-1 and TRBJ2-7; tentatively, D is TRBD2 (6 bases). Germline V lookup: CDR1 SGHRS, CDR2 YFSETQ. CDR3 length equals 13 residues. Trimming cost V 4 bases and J 4 bases, with 12 bases left between them. In DNA, the CDR3 is TGCGCCAGCAGCACACTACTAGCTTACGAGCAGTACTTC. It codes for CASSTLLAYEQYF.

As for this clonotype: This may come from a read error, since a much larger clone is one base off. The V gene is TRBV24-1, the J gene TRBJ1-5, with D possibly TRBD1 on 5 matching bases. This CDR3 contains 13 residues. From germline, CDR1 is KGHDR and CDR2 SFDVKD. CDR3 region: CVTSSQGFQPQHF. As DNA, the CDR3 is TGTGTCACCAGTTCCCAGGGATTCCAGCCCCAGCATTTT.

This clonotype was recorded at least ten times. The V call is TRBV30, the J call TRBJ2-7; 10 bases agree with TRBD1. Germline loops: CDR1 GTSNPN, CDR2 SVGIG (reference sequence). The CDR3 has 13 residues. The trim removed 5 bases at V and 6 bases at J, leaving 7 bases unmatched. The CDR3 protein is CAWQRDRGREQYF. CDR3 nucleotide sequence: TGTGCCTGGCAGCGGGACAGGGGACGCGAGCAGTACTTC.

The V call is TRBV18, the J call TRBJ1-5; no clear D gene. CDR3 length equals 15 residues. Looked up from germline, CDR1 is KGHSH and CDR2 is LQKENI. V lost 3 bases and J 0 bases, leaving 9 bases between the germline ends. The CDR3 spells CASSPLGYSNQPQHF. The CDR3 DNA reads TGTGCCAGCTCACCTCTGGGATATAGCAATCAGCCCCAGCATTTT.

This clonotype was observed many times. The V gene is TRBV30, the J gene TRBJ1-1, with TRBD1 matching 8 bases. CDR3 length: 13 amino acids. The germline V gene encodes CDR1 GTSNPN and CDR2 SVGIG (reference sequence). The ends lost 3 bases at V and 11 bases at J; junction bases unmatched: 11. In DNA, the CDR3 is TGTGCCTGGAGAGAATGGACAGGGACTCGGGCTTTCTTT. Translation gives CAWREWTGTRAFF.

This clonotype has ten or more counts. In nucleotides, the CDR3 is TGTGCCAGCAGCTCGGATAGCGGGTTATATAACATTCAGTACTTC. Residues: CASSSDSGLYNIQYF. The V and J genes are TRBV7-2 and TRBJ2-4; 7 bases are shared with TRBD2. From germline, CDR1 is SGHTA and CDR2 FQGNSA. CDR3 length: 15 amino acids. With V trimmed by 4 bases and J by 7 bases, 10 bases remained unmatched.